Listed below are T cell receptor beta chains from one sample, sequenced in a study of blood T cell repertoires in COVID-19. TCRdb's table, derived via immunoSEQ multiplex PCR, lists solely in-frame clones and lacks some. The data contain hundreds of thousands of clones, about four fifths of them singletons. The source material was peripheral blood. Every receptor here comes from a man older than 75 with acute or convalescent COVID-19. Both conserved end residues are part of each CDR3. A D gene is named only where the DNA matches it firmly. Size is omitted from some rows. Given values are once, few, many or a class for expanded clones.

-,TRBJ2-7,TRBD1,TRBV5-1,TGCGCCAGCAGTTCGGGCGGGACAGGAACCTACGAGCAGTACTTC,CASSSGGTGTYEQYF
-,TRBJ2-1,-,TRBV10-1,TGCGCCAGCAGGGGGAGACTATTAAGGGACAATGAGCAGTTCTTC,CASRGRLLRDNEQFF
-,TRBJ2-3,-,TRBV20-1,TGCAGGATGGGAGCGACAGATACGCAGTATTTT,CRMGATDTQYF
once,TRBJ1-1,TRBD1,TRBV6-4,TGTGCCAGCAGTCGGGACAGGGCGTCTGAAGCTTTCTTT,CASSRDRASEAFF
-,TRBJ2-2,TRBD2,TRBV5-1,TGCGCCAGCAGCTCGGCGGGACTAGCGGTGAACACCGGGGAGCTGTTTTTT,CASSSAGLAVNTGELFF
few,TRBJ1-6,-,TRBV30,TGTGCCCTCCAGGGCAGCTCCTATAATTCACCCCTCCACTTT,CALQGSSYNSPLHF
-,TRBJ2-3,-,TRBV20-1,TGCAGTGCTAGTAGTGGGAGAGGAACAGATACGCAGTATTTT,CSASSGRGTDTQYF
-,TRBJ2-7,TRBD2,TRBV5-1,TGCGCCAGCAGCTTGTGGACTAGCGGGAGAATCTCCTACGAGCAGTACTTC,CASSLWTSGRISYEQYF
-,TRBJ2-7,TRBD1,TRBV3-1/TRBV3-2,TGTGCCAGCAGCCAAGCAACAGGGGGTTACGAGCAGTACTTC,CASSQATGGYEQYF
-,TRBJ1-5,-,TRBV6-5,TGTGCCAGCAGGGAGGGGAATCAGCCCCAGCATTTT,CASREGNQPQHF
-,TRBJ1-5,TRBD1,TRBV18,TGTGCCAGCTCACCAGCAACAGGGGGTAGCAATCAGCCCCAGCATTTT,CASSPATGGSNQPQHF
many,TRBJ1-2,-,TRBV5-1,TGCGCCAGCAGCTTGGTCCCCGGGGACTATGGCTACACCTTC,CASSLVPGDYGYTF
-,TRBJ1-1,-,TRBV4-2,TGTGCCAGCACCCACGATCTGAGAGCAGGTGAAGCTTTCTTT,CASTHDLRAGEAFF
few,TRBJ1-2,-,TRBV6-5,TGTGCGGGCAGCCTTTACTATGGCTACACCTTC,CAGSLYYGYTF
-,TRBJ2-4,TRBD2,TRBV5-6,TGTGCCAGCAGCTTGGGACGGGGAGGGATTCAGTACTTC,CASSLGRGGIQYF
-,TRBJ2-7,-,TRBV9,TGTGCCAGCAGCGCAAGGGGGACTACCTCCTACGAGCAGTACTTC,CASSARGTTSYEQYF
-,TRBJ1-2,-,TRBV18,TGTGCCAGCTCACCCGAACAGGGTCGGGACTATGGCTACACCTTC,CASSPEQGRDYGYTF
-,TRBJ2-7,TRBD2,TRBV4-1,TGCGCCAGCAGCCAACTACGGGACTACTACGAGCAGTACTTC,CASSQLRDYYEQYF
-,TRBJ2-1,-,TRBV19,TGTGCCAGTAGTATAGAAACCTGGCAGGGCAATGAGCAGTTCTTC,CASSIETWQGNEQFF
-,TRBJ2-7,-,TRBV14,TGTGCCAGCAGCCGGTCATCAGGGATCCACGAGCAGTACTTC,CASSRSSGIHEQYF
-,TRBJ2-7,TRBD2,TRBV18,TGTGCCAGCACTCTCCGGACTAGCGGCGAGCAGTACTTC,CASTLRTSGEQYF
-,TRBJ2-4,TRBD1,TRBV19,TGTGCCACCCGTCCAGGGGGTCAAAACATTCAGTACTTC,CATRPGGQNIQYF
-,TRBJ1-2,TRBD1,TRBV5-8,TGTGCCAGCAGCTTGGAGCAGGGGGCGTTTAACTATGGCTACACCTTC,CASSLEQGAFNYGYTF
-,TRBJ1-4,TRBD1,TRBV2,TGTGCCAGCGGGACAGTAGGAAGTTCCGCAACTAATGAAAAACTGTTTTTT,CASGTVGSSATNEKLFF
-,TRBJ2-7,-,TRBV6-6,TGTGCCAGCAGTTACGTAACATACTACGAGCAGTACTTC,CASSYVTYYEQYF
-,TRBJ1-6,-,TRBV7-9,TGTGCCAGCAGCTTAGTCGGCCTGGAGGGTTCACCCCTCCACTTT,CASSLVGLEGSPLHF
-,TRBJ2-3,TRBD1,TRBV18,TGTGCCAGCTCACCTTATTTCGGACAGGGCACAGATACGCAGTATTTT,CASSPYFGQGTDTQYF
-,TRBJ2-6,-,TRBV11-2,TGTGCCAGCAGTCTACCAGGGTCTGGGGCCAACGTCCTGACTTTC,CASSLPGSGANVLTF
-,TRBJ2-7,-,TRBV11-1,TGTGCCAGCACCCGAGGAGGGGCCTCCTACGAGCAGTACTTC,CASTRGGASYEQYF
few,TRBJ2-6,-,TRBV24-1,TGTGCCACCAGTGATTATGATAGGGGAACTGGGGCCAACGTCCTGACTTTC,CATSDYDRGTGANVLTF
-,TRBJ1-1,TRBD1,TRBV6-5,TGTGCCAGCAGTCCTCAAACAGGGGGCGAAACTGAAGCTTTCTTT,CASSPQTGGETEAFF
-,TRBJ2-3,TRBD2,TRBV11-2,TGTGCCAGCAGCCCAGCGGGGGGGCGGGCAGATACGCAGTATTTT,CASSPAGGRADTQYF
-,TRBJ1-1,TRBD1,TRBV7-6,TGTGCCAGCAGCTTAGGGCGAGGGACAGGGAAGGCGAACACTGAAGCTTTCTTT,CASSLGRGTGKANTEAFF
-,TRBJ2-5,TRBD2,TRBV3-1/TRBV3-2,TGTGCCAGCAGCCCCGGAGGGGTAGCGGGATCGAATTCAGAGACCCAGTACTTC,CASSPGGVAGSNSETQYF
-,TRBJ2-1,TRBD1,TRBV5-4,TGTGCCAGCAGCCCCAGTCGACAGGGGGCCCCTAGCTCCTACAATGAGCAGTTCTTC,CASSPSRQGAPSSYNEQFF
-,TRBJ2-2,-,TRBV2,TGTGCCAGCAGTGAAGCCCGCAGGGCTAGCGGGGAGCTGTTTTTT,CASSEARRASGELFF
few,TRBJ2-1,TRBD1,TRBV6-5,TGTGCCAGCAGTTACAGAGGACAGGGGCACAATGAGCAGTTCTTC,CASSYRGQGHNEQFF
once,TRBJ1-4,-,TRBV9,TGTGCCAGCAGCGGTACGGGCGGGGAAAAACTGTTTTTT,CASSGTGGEKLFF
once,TRBJ2-3,-,TRBV4-2,TGTGCCAGCAGCCAAGATGCACGCGGCACAGATACGCAGTATTTT,CASSQDARGTDTQYF
-,TRBJ1-2,-,TRBV5-4,TGTGCCAGCAGCGAACAGGCCTATGGCTACACCTTC,CASSEQAYGYTF
-,TRBJ2-3,TRBD2,TRBV6-5,TGTGCCAGCAGTAAATCTACCGGGGGGGCTGCGCAGTATTTT,CASSKSTGGAAQYF
-,TRBJ1-5,-,TRBV19,TGTGCCAGTAGTCCGGGCGCGGGAGCGCCCCAGCATTTT,CASSPGAGAPQHF
few,TRBJ1-6,-,TRBV3-1/TRBV3-2,TGTGCCAGCAGCCATATCAGGGAACCCCTCCACTTT,CASSHIREPLHF
-,TRBJ2-2,-,TRBV5-6,TGTGCCAGCAGCTGGCCCACCGGGATCATCACCGGGGAGCTGTTTTTT,CASSWPTGIITGELFF
few,TRBJ2-7,TRBD2,TRBV18,TGTGCCAGCTCACCACCTGGGACTAGGTTGTTGTACTTC,CASSPPGTRLLYF